This T cell receptor beta chain was identified during a study of T cell responses to AZD1222 COVID-19 vaccine. Findings of the study overall: Clonal diversity was possibly underestimated; the donors were predominantly white British and more often female.

V was trimmed by 5 bases and J by 2 bases, leaving 16 bases between them. The CDR3 totals 15 residues. The germline V gene has CDR1 SGHTA and CDR2 FQGNSA. A remark on this clone: Its antigen is currently unknown.

Clones were read by immunoSEQ multiplex PCR, and TCRdb kept only the in-frame ones, dropping some. The sample holds more than 100,000 clones; approximately 84% are singletons and the top ten take 7% to 9%. The TCR was taken from an adult in good health. The rearrangement links TRBV7-2 to TRBJ2-7, with D perhaps matching TRBD1 (5 bases). This specimen was peripheral blood, taken on day 0 of AZD1222 vaccination. CDR3 residues: CASSPDNPPAYEQYF. The CDR3 DNA reads as TGTGCCAGCAGCCCGGACAACCCGCCGGCCTACGAGCAGTACTTC.